Given below is one TCR beta chain in context. Generated by immunoSEQ multiplex PCR, the TCRdb table keeps only in-frame clones and is missing some. The sample includes 55,000 to 75,000 clones, over 65% of them seen just once. This sample stems from a study of blood T cell repertoires in COVID-19. The J segment lost 6 bases and the V segment lost 6 bases, leaving 6 bases of the junction unmatched. This CDR3 contains 14 residues. CDR1 and CDR2 from the germline V gene are SNHLY and FYNNEI. The source of this sequence is a woman between 65 and 79 years old with acute or convalescent COVID-19. The specimen was peripheral blood. The chain carries TRBV2 and TRBJ2-5; 11 bases agree with TRBD2. CDR3 sequence: CASSPGTSGQTQYF. CDR3 nucleotide sequence: TGTGCCAGCAGCCCCGGGACTAGCGGACAGACCCAGTACTTC.